This T cell receptor (beta chain) was recorded in a study of technical replicates of blood from a few donors. The V gene lost 0 bases and the J gene lost 0 bases, with 24 bases spanning the gap. Germline assignment: CDR1 GTSNPN and CDR2 SVGIG (reference sequence). This CDR3 has 21 amino acids. Clones were sequenced by immunoSEQ multiplex PCR, and TCRdb holds only the in-frame ones, with some missing. The sample includes tens of thousands of clones, 80% to 90% of them seen just once. The receptor was derived from a human donor in good health. Some clones in this sample may be carry-over from other donors' samples. The chain combines TRBV30 with TRBJ2-6; D perhaps matches TRBD2 (5 bases). Sequences were obtained from PBMCs. The CDR3 DNA sequence: TGTGCCTGGAGTGTCCCACCGACCACCGGGAATAGCATCTCTGGGGCCAACGTCCTGACTTTC. Residues: CAWSVPPTTGNSISGANVLTF.